This TCR beta chain was observed in a study of blood T cells in healthy people across ages. Then a second PCR, running about 6 to 12 cycles, was carried out with a sample-barcoded 5' primer and a J-beta primer mix. Unique molecular identifiers of 12 random nucleotides labeled each cDNA. TCRdb reprocessed the 5' RACE reads with MiXCR, giving one entry per CDR3 protein. The sample contains roughly 1.7 million distinct CDR3 sequences, around 36% of which appear only once. The sample providers were healthy Caucasian people from Russia, aged about 6 to 95. Roughly 10 milliliters was the volume of peripheral blood drawn from each donor. The extraction recovered at least 6 micrograms of total RNA per sample. Germline V gene data show CDR1 as DFQATT and CDR2 as SNEGSKA (reference sequence). Trimming removed 2 bases from V and 5 bases from J, with 15 bases in between. The CDR3 has 15 amino acids.

The clonotype comes from a woman aged 25 to 39 in good health. Sequenced sample: blood. V usage is TRBV20-1 and J usage is TRBJ1-4; D is perhaps TRBD1 (5 bases). The CDR3 DNA sequence: TGCAGTGCTAGAATACCGGGACGGGAGAATGAAAAACTGTTTTTT. Its protein product is CSARIPGRENEKLFF.